This T cell receptor beta chain was captured in a study of shared clonotypes between healthy human individuals. Germline lookup yields CDR1 MDHEN and CDR2 SYDVKM. Trimming took off 6 bases at V and 2 bases at J, with 19 bases between the two ends. CDR3 length equals 16 residues. Data came from immunoSEQ multiplex PCR; TCRdb stores just in-frame clones and leaves some out. The sample has under 1 million clones; approximately 96% are singletons. CD45RO-negative, CCR7-selected cells formed the naive CD8 fraction, which excluded terminally differentiated effector memory CD45RA+ cells. V gene TRBV28 combines with J gene TRBJ1-1; D call uncertain. Sequenced input: naive CD8+ T cells sorted from blood. The clonotype comes from a man between 25 and 39 years old in good health. This chain's CDR3 is CASRTTRVTLNTEAFF. The CDR3 nucleotides read TGTGCCAGCAGGACAACACGGGTTACACTAAACACTGAAGCTTTCTTT.